The 25 T cell receptor beta chains below were found in one sample sequenced in a study of T cell responses to AZD1222 COVID-19 vaccine. The method was immunoSEQ multiplex PCR; TCRdb's version includes in-frame clones alone and lacks a portion of them. The repertoire holds around 120,000 clones, with approximately 94% as singletons. Here the sequenced sample was peripheral blood, taken 28 days after the second AZD1222 dose. All receptors derive from an adult who received the AZD1222 COVID-19 vaccine.

The gene calls are TRBV6-5 and TRBJ1-2, with D possibly TRBD1 on 6 matching bases. The germline gives CDR1 MNHEY, CDR2 SVGAGI. The CDR3 is 14 residues long. V lost 7 bases and J lost 7, with 19 bases in between. The CDR3 reads CASTSWAGEFGYTF. As DNA, the CDR3 is TGTGCCAGCACCTCTTGGGCAGGGGAGTTTGGCTACACCTTC.

This clone was observed once. The chain joins TRBV4-1 to TRBJ2-3; D ambiguous. Germline CDR1 MGHRA, CDR2 YSYEKL. The CDR3 consists of 17 residues. Trimming stripped 0 bases from V and 4 bases from J, with 17 bases between. The CDR3 reads CASSQELRATTADTQYF. CDR3 DNA sequence: TGCGCCAGCAGCCAAGAGCTAAGGGCCACGACGGCAGATACGCAGTATTTT.

This chain connects TRBV3-1 (or the pseudogene TRBV3-2) to TRBJ2-3; 9 bases fit TRBD1. The CDR3 is made up of 14 amino acids. V dropped 8 bases and J dropped 1; count of bases not matched to a gene: 4. CDR1 is LGHDT, CDR2 YNNKEL, per germline (reference sequence). This CDR3 is CASLRQGGTDTQYF. As DNA, the CDR3 is TGTGCCAGCCTACGACAGGGGGGCACAGATACGCAGTATTTT.

The rearrangement links TRBV6-6 to TRBJ1-1; TRBD1 might be the D (6 bases). V lost 4 bases and J 4 bases, leaving 13 bases between the germline ends. The germline gives CDR1 MNHNY, CDR2 SVGAGI (reference sequence). The CDR3 sequence is 14 residues long. The CDR3 DNA follows: TGTGCCAGCAGTTTGGAAAGGGGGGCCACTGAAGCTTTCTTT. Amino acids: CASSLERGATEAFF.

The chain is built from TRBV10-3 and TRBJ1-6, with 8 bases matching TRBD1. This CDR3 is 17 amino acids long. Germline CDR1 reads ENHRY; CDR2 reads SYGVKD. V gave up 2 bases and J gave up 2 bases; unmatched junction bases: 5. The CDR3 bases are TGTGCCATCAGTGAGCGGACAGGGCGGACCTATAATTCACCCCTCCACTTT. Translated, it gives CAISERTGRTYNSPLHF.

The chain carries TRBV7-6 and TRBJ1-4, with 8 bases aligning to TRBD1. This CDR3 has 15 amino acids. Germline lookup yields CDR1 SGHVS and CDR2 FNYEAQ. V was clipped by 6 bases and J by 8 bases; unmatched bases: 11. In nucleotides, the CDR3 is TGTGCCAGCAGTGAAACTGGACAGGGACGCGAAAAACTGTTTTTT. This translates into CASSETGQGREKLFF.

The rearrangement links TRBV27 to TRBJ2-7, with TRBD2 identical over 12 bases. The CDR3 sequence is 14 residues long. Germline-derived CDR1 and CDR2 are MNHEY and SMNVEV (reference sequence). Trimming cost V 5 bases and J 2 bases; bases outside gene matches: 1. CDR3 nucleotides: TGTGCCAGCAGTAGACTAGCGGGGGCCTACGAGCAGTACTTC. Translated: CASSRLAGAYEQYF.

The chain joins TRBV27 to TRBJ1-2, with 10 bases fitting TRBD1. Germline V gene sequence: CDR1 MNHEY, CDR2 SMNVEV (reference sequence). Trimming cost V 5 bases and J 3 bases; bases outside gene matches: 3. CDR3 length: 14 residues. CDR3 nucleotides: TGTGCCAGCAGTGACAGGGGGCCTCACTATGGCTACACCTTC. As protein: CASSDRGPHYGYTF.

The chain carries TRBV18 and TRBJ1-1; perhaps TRBD1 as D (5 bases). Trimming shortened V by 3 bases and J by 5 bases, and 28 bases separated the two germline ends. Germline V gene lookup returns CDR1 KGHSH and CDR2 LQKENI. This CDR3 has 19 residues. Here the CDR3 reads CASSPLRTGGATPGTEAFF. CDR3 DNA: TGTGCCAGCTCACCCTTACGTACTGGAGGGGCCACGCCGGGAACTGAAGCTTTCTTT.

This clone was recorded only once. The genes are TRBV7-9 and TRBJ1-2; TRBD1 aligns across 7 bases. V shed 3 bases, J shed 2 bases, and the junction held 6 bases outside the gene matches. Germline V lookup: CDR1 SEHNR, CDR2 FQNEAQ (reference sequence). The CDR3 length is 15 residues. This chain's CDR3 is CASSFTRGPNYGYTF. Here the CDR3 DNA reads TGTGCCAGCAGCTTCACGAGGGGGCCGAACTATGGCTACACCTTC.

This clone came up once. The V gene is TRBV6-8, the J gene TRBJ2-1; D call uncertain. This CDR3 is 15 amino acids long. Germline lookup yields CDR1 MNHGY and CDR2 SAAAGT. Trimming shortened V by 0 bases and J by 2 bases, and 8 bases separated the two germline ends. The CDR3 DNA is TGTGCCAGCAGTTACTCAGGGTCTCCCTACAATGAGCAGTTCTTC. Protein: CASSYSGSPYNEQFF.

The chain employs TRBV27 and TRBJ2-1, with 7 bases matching TRBD2. Germline CDR1 MNHEY, CDR2 SMNVEV (reference sequence). J was trimmed by 4 bases and V by 6 bases; bases with no gene match: 12. This CDR3 has 16 amino acids. CDR3: CASRFGMASGYNEQFF. The CDR3 nucleotides read TGTGCCAGCAGATTTGGGATGGCTAGCGGTTACAATGAGCAGTTCTTC.

The V call is TRBV4-1, the J call TRBJ1-2; no reliable D call. The V gene lost 3 bases and the J gene lost 7 bases, with 12 bases spanning the gap. This CDR3 is built from 13 residues. The germline V gene has CDR1 MGHRA and CDR2 YSYEKL. CDR3 sequence (DNA): TGCGCCAGCAGCCACCAATTGAACGGTGGCTACACCTTC. This gives the protein CASSHQLNGGYTF.

V gene TRBV4-3 combines with J gene TRBJ2-1; 8 bases fit TRBD2. The J segment lost 9 bases and the V segment lost 1 base, leaving 8 bases of the junction unmatched. CDR1 and CDR2 from the germline V gene are LGHNA and YSLEER. This CDR3 comprises 15 residues. CDR3 residues: CASSQVSGGPGEQFF. The CDR3 nucleotides are TGCGCCAGCAGCCAAGTGTCGGGAGGGCCAGGTGAGCAGTTCTTC.

This chain connects TRBV19 to TRBJ2-1, with 7 bases identical to TRBD1. CDR1 and CDR2 from the germline V gene are LNHDA and SQIVND (reference sequence). The CDR3 extends over 12 amino acids. The ends lost 4 bases at V and 6 bases at J; junction bases unmatched: 0. CDR3 sequence: CASSTGGNEQFF. CDR3 nucleotide sequence: TGTGCCAGTAGTACAGGGGGCAATGAGCAGTTCTTC.

There are a few counts of this clone. The chain links TRBV7-2 to TRBJ2-5; 11 nucleotides align to TRBD1. Trimming removed 5 bases from V and 1 base from J; junction bases left unmatched: 6. The CDR3 is 16 residues long. CDR1 and CDR2 (germline): SGHTA, FQGNSA. The CDR3 DNA follows: TGTGCCAGCAGCCCCGGACAGGGGGCTGGCCAAGAGACCCAGTACTTC. It specifies CASSPGQGAGQETQYF.

The J gene is TRBJ2-2, the V gene TRBV6-5, with TRBD1 matching 10 bases. CDR3 length: 14 residues. Germline lookup yields CDR1 MNHEY and CDR2 SVGAGI. The trim removed 6 bases at V and 8 bases at J, leaving 6 bases unmatched. The CDR3 loop is CASRTGTGDGELFF. CDR3 coding DNA: TGTGCCAGCAGGACCGGGACAGGGGATGGGGAGCTGTTTTTT.

Remarks on this clone: One end of the junction fails to match germline, which may point to a read error. V gene TRBV7-7 combines with J gene TRBJ1-6, with D unclear. This CDR3 has 15 amino acids. CDR1 is SSHAT and CDR2 is FNYEAQ in the germline V gene (reference sequence). CDR3 amino acids: CASSLGSSYNSPLHF. CDR3 DNA sequence: TGTGCTAGCAGCTTAGGCAGCTCCTATAATTCACCCCTCCACTTT.

V and J are TRBV4-3 and TRBJ1-3; D may be TRBD1 (6 bases). Germline V gene lookup returns CDR1 LGHNA and CDR2 YSLEER. Deletions cut 1 base from V and 4 bases from J, with 11 bases between. The CDR3 contains 15 residues. CDR3 bases: TGCGCCAGCAGCCAAGCCGCGGGGGCGGGAAACACCATATATTTT. It codes for CASSQAAGAGNTIYF.

V and J are TRBV9 and TRBJ1-4, with TRBD1 matching 7 bases. The V gene end was trimmed by 0 bases and the J gene end by 5 bases; junction bases not matched to a gene: 1. From germline, CDR1 is SGDLS and CDR2 YYNGEE. The CDR3 covers 14 residues. Written as DNA, the CDR3 is TGTGCCAGCAGCGTAGGGGGACAGAATGAAAAACTGTTTTTT. Translated: CASSVGGQNEKLFF.

This chain uses TRBV6-1 with TRBJ2-4; tentatively, D is TRBD1 or TRBD2 (6 bases each). The CDR3 consists of 16 residues. Per germline, CDR1 MNHNS and CDR2 SASEGT. Trimming took off 2 bases at V and 6 bases at J, with 17 bases between the two ends. CDR3: CASSERDIGSGNIQYF. CDR3 sequence (DNA): TGTGCCAGCAGTGAAAGGGACATCGGTAGCGGAAACATTCAGTACTTC.

The chain recombines TRBV29-1 with TRBJ2-2; possibly TRBD1 for D (5 bases). This CDR3 has 14 residues. V lost 7 bases and J 8 bases, leaving 20 bases between the germline ends. Germline V CDR1 and CDR2: SQVTM, ANQGSEA. The CDR3 region is CSAAQGPPRGELFF. CDR3 in DNA: TGCAGCGCCGCCCAGGGTCCCCCTCGAGGGGAGCTGTTTTTT.

The rearrangement uses TRBV27 and TRBJ2-1; the match to TRBD1 covers 11 bases. V lost 5 bases, J lost 5 bases, and 2 bases stayed unmatched. Germline V gene lookup returns CDR1 MNHEY and CDR2 SMNVEV (reference sequence). The CDR3 is 14 residues long. The DNA for the CDR3 is TGTGCCAGCAGTGGACAGGGGGCCCACAATGAGCAGTTCTTC. Its translation is CASSGQGAHNEQFF.

V gene TRBV7-2 combines with J gene TRBJ2-7; D might be TRBD2 (5 bases). Trimming cost V 4 bases and J 2 bases, with 9 bases left between them. Germline V gene lookup returns CDR1 SGHTA and CDR2 FQGNSA. This CDR3 region has 13 residues. In DNA form, the CDR3 reads TGTGCCAGCAGCTGGACTCCAACCTACGAGCAGTACTTC. Protein: CASSWTPTYEQYF.

The V and J genes are TRBV9 and TRBJ1-2; no firm D call. Deletions cut 7 bases from V and 8 bases from J, with 3 bases between. This CDR3 spans 8 amino acids. Germline CDR1 reads SGDLS; CDR2 reads YYNGEE. The CDR3 DNA reads as TGTGCCAGCCGGGGCTACACCTTC. Translation gives CASRGYTF.